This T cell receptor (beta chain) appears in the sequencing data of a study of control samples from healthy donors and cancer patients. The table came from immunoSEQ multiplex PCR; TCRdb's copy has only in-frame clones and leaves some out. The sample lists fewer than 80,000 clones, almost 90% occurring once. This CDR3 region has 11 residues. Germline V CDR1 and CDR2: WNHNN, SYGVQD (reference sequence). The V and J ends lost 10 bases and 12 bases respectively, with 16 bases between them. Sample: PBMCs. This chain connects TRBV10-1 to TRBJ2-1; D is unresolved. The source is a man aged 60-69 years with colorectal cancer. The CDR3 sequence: CATPGPPGQFF. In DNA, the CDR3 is TGCGCCACCCCGGGTCCCCCGGGGCAGTTCTTC.